A selection of T cell receptor beta chains follows, all from one sample in a study of Ad26.COV2.S vaccination and SARS-CoV-2 variants. Measured with immunoSEQ multiplex PCR; TCRdb has only the in-frame clones, and not every one. Here the sample spans over 400,000 clones, about 91% being singletons. This specimen was peripheral blood, taken in a trial of Ad26.COV2.S vaccine versus placebo. The receptors come from a person between 18 and 65 years old who received the Ad26.COV2.S COVID-19 vaccine or a placebo. Both conserved end residues are part of each CDR3. A D gene is named only where the DNA matches it firmly. Not every row has a clone size; where given, it reads once, few, many or a size class.

size	J	V	D	CDR3	DNA
once	TRBJ2-1	TRBV2	TRBD1	CASREDRDEQFF	TGTGCCAGCAGGGAAGACAGGGATGAGCAGTTCTTC
NA	TRBJ2-5	TRBV5-1	NA	CASSLVGNNRETQYF	TGCGCCAGCAGCTTGGTGGGAAATAATAGGGAGACCCAGTACTTC
NA	TRBJ2-7	TRBV7-2	TRBD2	CASSRAGGPQTYEQYF	TGTGCCAGCAGTCGGGCGGGGGGTCCTCAGACCTACGAGCAGTACTTC
NA	TRBJ2-3	TRBV7-3	TRBD2	CASSTTSGKYTDTQYF	TGTGCCAGCAGCACAACAAGCGGGAAATACACAGATACGCAGTATTTT
NA	TRBJ2-2	TRBV5-1	NA	CASRAPASNTGELFF	TGCGCCAGCAGAGCCCCCGCCTCGAACACCGGGGAGCTGTTTTTT
NA	TRBJ2-4	TRBV2	NA	CASSDGTPGVQYF	TGTGCCAGCAGTGACGGGACACCGGGCGTTCAGTACTTC
NA	TRBJ2-3	TRBV10-3	TRBD2	CAIGGGGGADTQYF	TGTGCCATCGGTGGTGGGGGAGGGGCAGATACGCAGTATTTT
NA	TRBJ2-1	TRBV27	TRBD1	CASSLRGQGMYEQFF	TGTGCCAGCAGTCTCCGGGGACAGGGGATGTATGAGCAGTTCTTC
NA	TRBJ2-2	TRBV7-8	TRBD2	CASSPRTSWTTGELFF	TGTGCCAGCAGCCCTAGGACTAGCTGGACGACCGGGGAGCTGTTTTTT
NA	TRBJ2-2	TRBV30	TRBD2	CAWSGTSGGYFTGELFF	TGTGCCTGGAGTGGGACTAGCGGGGGATATTTTACCGGGGAGCTGTTTTTT
NA	TRBJ2-2	TRBV5-1	NA	CASSLLQGGSGELFF	TGCGCCAGCAGCTTGTTACAGGGAGGATCCGGGGAGCTGTTTTTT
NA	TRBJ1-1	TRBV11-2	TRBD1	CASSPTGATNTEAFF	TGTGCCAGCAGCCCCACAGGGGCGACCAACACTGAAGCTTTCTTT
NA	TRBJ2-5	TRBV21-1	NA	CASSKESSQETQYF	TGTGCCAGCAGCAAAGAATCATCCCAAGAGACCCAGTACTTC
NA	TRBJ1-1	TRBV18	NA	CASSGTENTEAFF	TGTGCCAGCTCCGGGACGGAGAACACTGAAGCTTTCTTT
NA	TRBJ1-6	TRBV4-3	NA	CASSQAAVRANSPLHF	TGCGCCAGCAGCCAAGCGGCCGTCCGGGCTAATTCACCCCTCCACTTT
NA	TRBJ2-5	TRBV7-3	NA	CASSFGRTMGETQYF	TGTGCCAGCAGCTTCGGGCGGACTATGGGAGAGACCCAGTACTTC
NA	TRBJ2-2	TRBV24-1	TRBD2	CATSDLLWEGSHGELFF	TGTGCCACCAGTGATTTGCTATGGGAGGGGAGCCACGGGGAGCTGTTTTTT
NA	TRBJ2-4	TRBV28	NA	CASSLGPGKNIQYF	TGTGCCAGCAGTTTGGGTCCGGGCAAAAACATTCAGTACTTC
NA	TRBJ1-2	TRBV11-1	NA	CASSSRQSRGYTF	TGTGCCAGCAGCTCCCGACAATCCCGGGGCTACACCTTC
once	TRBJ1-6	TRBV11-3	NA	CASSQDGYNSPLHF	TGTGCCAGCAGCCAGGACGGATATAATTCACCCCTCCACTTT
NA	TRBJ2-1	TRBV19	TRBD2	CASSRWLAGGYNEQFF	TGTGCCAGTAGTAGGTGGCTAGCGGGAGGGTACAATGAGCAGTTCTTC
once	TRBJ2-1	TRBV18	NA	CASSTGYEQFF	TGTGCCAGCTCCACAGGGTATGAGCAGTTCTTC
NA	TRBJ2-1	TRBV9	TRBD2	CASSVGAGGTSRYNEQFF	TGTGCCAGCAGCGTAGGTGCCGGTGGGACTAGCCGCTACAATGAGCAGTTCTTC
NA	TRBJ2-7	TRBV5-1	NA	CASSRSADYEQYF	TGCGCCAGCAGTCGTTCAGCGGACTACGAGCAGTACTTC
NA	TRBJ2-3	TRBV5-1	NA	CASSLTPPPVTDTQYF	TGCGCCAGCAGCCTGACCCCTCCCCCAGTCACAGATACGCAGTATTTT